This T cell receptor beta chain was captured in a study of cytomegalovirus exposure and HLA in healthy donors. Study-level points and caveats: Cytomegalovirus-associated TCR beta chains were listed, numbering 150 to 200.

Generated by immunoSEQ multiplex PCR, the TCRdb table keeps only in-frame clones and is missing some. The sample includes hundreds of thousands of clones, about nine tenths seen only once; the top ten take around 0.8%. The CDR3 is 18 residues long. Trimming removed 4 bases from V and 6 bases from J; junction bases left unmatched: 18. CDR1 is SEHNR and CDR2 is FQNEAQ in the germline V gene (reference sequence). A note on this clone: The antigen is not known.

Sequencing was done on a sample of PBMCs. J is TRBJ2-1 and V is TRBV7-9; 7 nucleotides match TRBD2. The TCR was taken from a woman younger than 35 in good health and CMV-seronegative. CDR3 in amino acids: CASSSEGGWGRAPNEQFF. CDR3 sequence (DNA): TGTGCCAGCAGCTCTGAGGGTGGTTGGGGGAGGGCCCCCAATGAGCAGTTCTTC.